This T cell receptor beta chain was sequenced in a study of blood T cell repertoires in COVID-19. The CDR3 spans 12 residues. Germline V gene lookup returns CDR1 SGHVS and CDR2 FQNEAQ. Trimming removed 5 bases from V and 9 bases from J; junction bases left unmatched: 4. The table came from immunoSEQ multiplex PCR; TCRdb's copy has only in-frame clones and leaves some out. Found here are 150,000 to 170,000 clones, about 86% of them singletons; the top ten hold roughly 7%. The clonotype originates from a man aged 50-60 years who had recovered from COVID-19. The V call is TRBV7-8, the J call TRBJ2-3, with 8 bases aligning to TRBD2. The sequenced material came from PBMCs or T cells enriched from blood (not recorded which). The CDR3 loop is CASSLGLGTQYF. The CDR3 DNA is TGTGCCAGCAGCCTGGGACTAGGGACGCAGTATTTT.